The 15 T cell receptor beta chains below were found in one sample sequenced in a study of CD8 T cells in ankylosing spondylitis. TCRdb re-analysed the 5' RACE reads in MiXCR, keeping a single row per CDR3 protein. The table lists approximately 100,000 distinct CDR3 sequences, more than 20% of them singletons. The sample comprised synovial fluid, either unsorted or a sorted T cell fraction (not recorded which). These receptor sequences come from a male donor with ankylosing spondylitis.

This clonotype appeared many times. This sequence joins TRBV6-2 or TRBV6-3 and TRBJ2-5; TRBD1 is a possible D gene (6 bases). Trimming removed 0 bases from V and 5 bases from J, with 16 bases in between. Germline CDR1 and CDR2: MNHEY and SVGEGT. CDR3 length: 16 amino acids. The CDR3 DNA reads as TGTGCCAGCAGTTACTCGGGACAAGGGAAACGCGAGACCCAGTACTTC. Its protein product is CASSYSGQGKRETQYF.

This chain links TRBV6-2 or TRBV6-3 with TRBJ1-2; TRBD1 is a possible D gene (6 bases). The CDR3 is 14 amino acids. Germline loops: CDR1 MNHEY, CDR2 SVGEGT. The ends were cut back, 7 bases at V and 4 bases at J, with 16 bases in the middle. The CDR3 spells CASKQGGRAYGYTF. DNA for the CDR3: TGTGCCAGCAAACAGGGAGGAAGGGCCTATGGCTACACCTTC.

This clonotype showed up just a few times. The V call is TRBV9, the J call TRBJ2-4, with 10 bases that match TRBD2. CDR3 length: 15 amino acids. Trimming cost V 3 bases and J 5 bases; bases outside gene matches: 5. Germline V gives CDR1 SGDLS, CDR2 YYNGEE. CDR3 DNA: TGTGCCAGCAGCGCAGAGCTAGCGGGAGAAAACATTCAGTACTTC. This encodes CASSAELAGENIQYF.

At least ten counts were recorded for this clonotype. The chain combines TRBV12-3 or TRBV12-4 with TRBJ1-5; TRBD1 might be the D (6 bases). With 5 bases removed from V and 2 bases from J, the gap between germline ends came to 7 bases. The CDR3 totals 13 residues. CDR3 nucleotide sequence: TGTGCCAGCAGTGACAGGCGCAATCAGCCCCAGCATTTT. Protein sequence: CASSDRRNQPQHF.

Ten or more counts support this clonotype. Written as DNA, the CDR3 is TGCAGTGCTAGAGATCGCCCCGCTAGCGTGCGTGCCAAAAACATTCAGTACTTC. Translated: CSARDRPASVRAKNIQYF. V gene TRBV20-1 combines with J gene TRBJ2-4; possibly TRBD2 for D (6 bases). The CDR3 consists of 18 residues. The germline V gene encodes CDR1 DFQATT and CDR2 SNEGSKA (reference sequence). With 0 bases removed from V and 1 base from J, the gap between germline ends came to 19 bases.

The chain carries TRBV5-1 and TRBJ2-5, with D tentatively TRBD2 (5 bases). Per the germline V gene, CDR1 is SGHRS and CDR2 is YFSETQ. Trimming removed 0 bases at V and 1 base at J, with 16 bases between. The CDR3 loop spans 17 amino acids. Written as DNA, the CDR3 is TGCGCCAGCAGCTTGGGTGGTTCCTACGGACTCCAAGAGACCCAGTACTTC. This gives the protein CASSLGGSYGLQETQYF.

The genes are TRBV2 and TRBJ2-3; 10 bases align to TRBD2. The V and J ends lost 5 bases and 3 bases, in that order; junction bases with no gene match: 8. In germline, CDR1 is SNHLY, CDR2 FYNNEI. The CDR3 runs to 16 residues. The CDR3 coding sequence is TGTGCCAGCAGTTCCCTAGCGGGAGAGGGAACAGATACGCAGTATTTT. Amino acids: CASSSLAGEGTDTQYF.

This rearrangement joins TRBV6-1 to TRBJ2-7; 8 bases line up with TRBD1. Germline loops: CDR1 MNHNS, CDR2 SASEGT. Trimming took 1 base from V and 0 from J; bases not matched to a gene: 2. This CDR3 has 15 amino acids. This CDR3 is CASSEGTGGSYEQYF. The CDR3 region has the DNA TGTGCCAGCAGTGAAGGAACAGGGGGCTCCTACGAGCAGTACTTC.

The chain combines TRBV10-3 with TRBJ2-7, with 12 bases fitting TRBD2. CDR1 is ENHRY and CDR2 is SYGVKD in the germline V gene. The CDR3 has 16 amino acids. With V trimmed by 2 bases and J by 5 bases, 7 bases remained unmatched. In DNA form, the CDR3 reads TGTGCCATCAGTGAGCCCCGGACTAGCGGGAATAACGAGCAGTACGTC. Amino acids: CAISEPRTSGNNEQYV.

The CDR3 coding sequence is TGTGCCAGCAGCGAGGGTCTCGGGTTTAGCTCACCCCTCCACTTT. Translated, it gives CASSEGLGFSSPLHF. This chain links TRBV6-1 with TRBJ1-6; no clear D gene. Trimming left V 6 bases short and J 10 bases short, with 19 bases between. This CDR3 is 15 amino acids long. Germline V gene lookup returns CDR1 MNHNS and CDR2 SASEGT.

This clonotype is a singleton in its sample. V gene TRBV20-1 combines with J gene TRBJ2-6, with TRBD2 matching over 8 bases. CDR1 is DFQATT, CDR2 SNEGSKA, per germline (reference sequence). The CDR3 extends over 18 amino acids. Trimming removed 1 base from V and 1 base from J; junction bases left unmatched: 9. The CDR3 nucleotides read TGCAGTGCTAGAGTGGCGGGAGGTGTCGGTTCTGGGGCCAACGTCCTGACTTTC. It is translated as CSARVAGGVGSGANVLTF.

The V and J genes are TRBV15 and TRBJ2-7, with 7 nucleotides matching TRBD1. The V and J ends lost 0 bases and 2 bases, in that order; junction bases with no gene match: 7. CDR1 is LNHNV, CDR2 YYDKDF, per germline (reference sequence). This CDR3 spans 16 amino acids. In DNA form, the CDR3 reads TGTGCCACCAGCAGAGATAGGGCAGGGGGTGCCTACGAGCAGTACGTC. Encoded protein: CATSRDRAGGAYEQYV.

V is TRBV19 and J is TRBJ2-5; the D gene is possibly TRBD2 (6 bases). This CDR3 has 14 residues. Trimming removed 6 bases from V and 1 base from J, with 12 bases in between. Germline V CDR1 and CDR2: LNHDA, SQIVND (reference sequence). The CDR3 bases are TGTGCCAGTAGCGGAGGGTGGATCCAAGAGACCCAGTACTTC. It yields the protein CASSGGWIQETQYF. Looking up the rest from reference TRBV19 and TRBJ2-5 gives the full variable domain: DGGITQSPKYLFRKEGQNVTLSCEQNLNHDAMYWYRQDPGQGLRLIYYSQIVNDFQKGDIAEGYSVSREKKESFPLTVTSAQKNPTAFYLCASSGGWIQETQYFGPGTRLLVL.

This chain links TRBV7-9 with TRBJ1-2; possibly TRBD1 for D (6 bases). Trimming left V 3 bases short and J 3 bases short, with 11 bases between. CDR3 size: 14 residues. CDR1 is SEHNR, CDR2 FQNEAQ, per germline (reference sequence). CDR3 coding DNA: TGTGCCAGCAGCTTGACAGGCATACACTATGGCTACACCTTC. It codes for CASSLTGIHYGYTF.

This clonotype has only a few counts. The genes are TRBV27 and TRBJ1-5, with 7 bases that match TRBD1. Germline V gene lookup returns CDR1 MNHEY and CDR2 SMNVEV (reference sequence). The CDR3 sequence is 15 residues long. With 2 bases clipped from V and 1 base from J, the junction kept 2 bases outside the gene matches. The DNA for the CDR3 is TGTGCCAGCAGTTTACAGGGACAGAGCAATCAGCCCCAGCATTTT. It translates to CASSLQGQSNQPQHF.